These 28 T cell receptor beta chains were all obtained from the same sample, sequenced in a study of beta chain features in type 1 diabetes. TCRB transcripts that were expressed got sequenced, as all of the isolated RNA had been reverse transcribed. Clones were sequenced by immunoSEQ multiplex PCR, and TCRdb holds only the in-frame ones, with some missing. Counted here are hundreds of thousands of clones, about 29% occurring once; the ten biggest clones make up 0.05% to 0.07%. Sequenced sample: naive CD4+ T cells from blood. These receptor sequences come from a man between 18 and 35 years old in good health.

The chain uses TRBV28 and TRBJ2-7; no definite D call. The CDR3 consists of 13 residues. Deletions cut 7 bases from V and 7 bases from J, with 17 bases between. Germline V lookup: CDR1 MDHEN, CDR2 SYDVKM. CDR3 DNA: TGTGCCAGCAATCAGGCCCGCCTCTCAGAGCAGTACTTC. Translating it yields CASNQARLSEQYF.

As to this clone: Different DNA sequences within this sample yield the same CDR3. The chain combines TRBV20-1 with TRBJ2-1; no firm D call. Per the germline V gene, CDR1 is DFQATT and CDR2 is SNEGSKA (reference sequence). The germline V and J ends were trimmed by 5 bases and 4 bases, with 3 bases remaining between them. The CDR3 totals 10 residues. CDR3 nucleotides: TGCAGTGCTTATTACAATGAGCAGTTCTTC. Protein product: CSAYYNEQFF.

The chain recombines TRBV6-6 with TRBJ2-5; 9 bases align to TRBD2. V lost 4 bases to trimming and J lost 4 bases; unmatched junction nucleotides: 7. Per the germline V gene, CDR1 is MNHNY and CDR2 is SVGAGI (reference sequence). The CDR3 has 15 amino acids. CDR3 sequence (DNA): TGTGCCAGCAGTTTTTCGCGGGAGGGCCGAGAGACCCAGTACTTC. Its protein product is CASSFSREGRETQYF.

The chain links TRBV28 to TRBJ1-4, with 9 positions matching TRBD1. Germline V CDR1 and CDR2: MDHEN, SYDVKM. This CDR3 is 13 amino acids long. Trimming cost V 8 bases and J 8 bases; bases outside gene matches: 6. The CDR3 region has the DNA TGTGCCAGCTGGACAGGGGTGAGCGAAAAACTGTTTTTT. It codes for CASWTGVSEKLFF.

The chain has TRBV30 and TRBJ2-5, with D possibly matching TRBD2 (5 bases). The CDR3 covers 16 residues. Trimming left V 5 bases short and J 2 bases short, with 21 bases between. Per germline, CDR1 GTSNPN and CDR2 SVGIG (reference sequence). This CDR3 is CAWSRVGVFRQETQYF. For the CDR3, the DNA is TGTGCCTGGTCTAGGGTCGGGGTGTTCCGTCAAGAGACCCAGTACTTC.

V usage is TRBV14 and J usage is TRBJ2-5; D is unclear. This CDR3 is built from 15 residues. Per germline, CDR1 SGHDN and CDR2 FVKESK. The V and J ends lost 2 bases and 0 bases respectively, with 10 bases between them. The CDR3 loop reads CASSQWVGYQETQYF. The CDR3 DNA is TGTGCCAGCAGCCAATGGGTGGGATACCAAGAGACCCAGTACTTC. The variable domain in full, with the rest retrieved from reference TRBV14 and TRBJ2-5, is EAGVTQFPSHSVIEKGQTVTLRCDPISGHDNLYWYRRVMGKEIKFLLHFVKESKQDESGMPNNRFLAERTGGTYSTLKVQPAELEDSGVYFCASSQWVGYQETQYFGPGTRLLVL.

The chain carries TRBV4-1 and TRBJ1-2; 8 bases agree with TRBD1. Looked up from germline, CDR1 is MGHRA and CDR2 is YSYEKL. This CDR3 contains 15 residues. Losses at the gene ends were 5 bases for V and 3 bases for J; bases not matched to a gene: 8. CDR3 nucleotide sequence: TGCGCCAGCAGCTACACGGACAGGGATGACTATGGCTACACCTTC. It codes for CASSYTDRDDYGYTF.

This rearrangement joins TRBV11-2 to TRBJ2-1; 9 bases map to TRBD1. There are 15 residues in the CDR3. The V segment lost 3 bases and the J segment 7 bases; nucleotides outside the gene matches: 7. Germline V gene data show CDR1 as SGHAT and CDR2 as FQNNGV. The CDR3 DNA sequence: TGTGCCAGCAGCTTGGGGACAGGGTTTGCGAATGAGCAGTTCTTC. It translates to CASSLGTGFANEQFF.

This rearrangement joins TRBV7-8 to TRBJ2-6; maybe TRBD1 (5 bases). The length of the CDR3 is 16 residues. Between the trimmed V and J ends, which lost 1 base and 2 bases, there was a span of 9 bases. Germline CDR1 reads SGHVS; CDR2 reads FQNEAQ. In DNA, the CDR3 is TGTGCCAGCAGCTTAGTAGGGGTAGCTGGGGCCAACGTCCTGACTTTC. Protein: CASSLVGVAGANVLTF.

The chain joins TRBV10-2 to TRBJ2-3; unclear D gene. The CDR3 sequence is 12 residues long. The germline V gene encodes CDR1 WSHSY and CDR2 SAAADI. With 6 bases removed from V and 0 bases from J, the gap between germline ends came to 4 bases. In DNA, the CDR3 is TGCGCCAGCAGGCGGAGCACAGATACGCAGTATTTT. It yields the protein CASRRSTDTQYF.

In this sample, this clone turned up a few times. The V and J genes are TRBV7-9 and TRBJ2-1; TRBD2 aligns across 10 bases. From germline, CDR1 is SEHNR and CDR2 FQNEAQ (reference sequence). V trimming: 9 bases; J trimming: 6 bases; junction bases outside the gene matches: 11. The CDR3 has 15 amino acids. CDR3 coding DNA: TGTGCCAGGAGTTCAGCGGGAGGGCCATCCAATGAGCAGTTCTTC. Protein product: CARSSAGGPSNEQFF.

This clone has just a few counts. This chain uses TRBV2 with TRBJ2-2, with 9 bases lining up with TRBD1. Per the germline V gene, CDR1 is SNHLY and CDR2 is FYNNEI. Trimming removed 2 bases from V and 6 bases from J; junction bases left unmatched: 1. The CDR3 consists of 14 residues. The CDR3 coding sequence is TGTGCCAGCAGTGAACGGACAGGGGCCGGGGAGCTGTTTTTT. Translated, it gives CASSERTGAGELFF.

J is TRBJ2-2 and V is TRBV29-1, with TRBD1 matching 8 bases. Unmatched junction bases numbered 9, after V lost 6 bases and J lost 6 bases. There are 14 residues in the CDR3. CDR1 SQVTM and CDR2 ANQGSEA come from the germline V gene. DNA for the CDR3: TGCAGCGTCGCGACCAGGGGGCAATCCGGGGAGCTGTTTTTT. Translating gives CSVATRGQSGELFF.

This chain links TRBV7-8 with TRBJ2-1, with 10 bases aligning to TRBD2. The CDR3 length is 16 residues. Germline CDR1 is SGHVS and CDR2 is FQNEAQ. Trimming removed 6 bases from V and 2 bases from J; junction bases left unmatched: 7. The DNA of the CDR3 is TGTGCCAGCAGAGCTCTAGCGGGAGTTCCCTACAATGAGCAGTTCTTC. Translated: CASRALAGVPYNEQFF.

The chain joins TRBV15 to TRBJ2-5; tentative D call: TRBD2 (6 bases). V was trimmed by 2 bases and J by 5 bases, leaving 12 bases between them. Looked up from germline, CDR1 is LNHNV and CDR2 is YYDKDF (reference sequence). This CDR3 spans 14 amino acids. Here the CDR3 reads CATSRTSAGETQYF. In nucleotides, the CDR3 is TGTGCCACCAGCAGAACCTCGGCGGGGGAGACCCAGTACTTC.

In this sample, this clone turned up a few times. The V gene is TRBV28, the J gene TRBJ1-5; D gene unclear. Trimming left V 2 bases short and J 5 bases short, with 4 bases between. Per the germline V gene, CDR1 is MDHEN and CDR2 is SYDVKM. This CDR3 has 12 amino acids. The CDR3 reads CASSLMYQPQHF. CDR3 nucleotide sequence: TGTGCCAGCAGTTTAATGTATCAGCCCCAGCATTTT.

This clone came up a few times. The rearrangement links TRBV19 to TRBJ2-1; 10 nucleotides align to TRBD2. The CDR3 totals 16 residues. Germline loops: CDR1 LNHDA, CDR2 SQIVND (reference sequence). With V trimmed by 6 bases and J by 7 bases, 12 bases remained unmatched. The DNA for the CDR3 is TGTGCCAGTAGGTTCGGGCTAGCGGGAGCATCTAATGAGCAGTTCTTC. Amino acid sequence: CASRFGLAGASNEQFF.

This clone was seen more than once but under ten times. The gene calls are TRBV9 and TRBJ2-3; perhaps TRBD2 as D (6 bases). The CDR3 spans 15 residues. V lost 5 bases and J lost 5, with 18 bases in between. Germline CDR1 is SGDLS and CDR2 is YYNGEE. The CDR3 is CASSPTREIGDTQYF. The CDR3 DNA follows: TGTGCCAGCAGTCCCACCCGGGAGATTGGAGATACGCAGTATTTT.

There are a few counts of this clone. The chain uses TRBV30 and TRBJ2-7, with 8 bases aligning to TRBD1. J lost 3 bases, V lost 5 bases, and 6 bases had no gene match. The germline gives CDR1 GTSNPN, CDR2 SVGIG (reference sequence). The CDR3 consists of 13 residues. DNA for the CDR3: TGTGCCTGGGTTACAGGGGGACTCTACGAGCAGTACTTC. It yields the protein CAWVTGGLYEQYF.

This clone has more than one count but fewer than ten. The genes are TRBV30 and TRBJ2-1; D is possibly TRBD2 (6 bases). V lost 0 bases and J 3 bases, leaving 9 bases between the germline ends. Per germline, CDR1 GTSNPN and CDR2 SVGIG (reference sequence). This CDR3 has 14 residues. CDR3 residues: CAWSVLAIYNEQFF. CDR3 nucleotides: TGTGCCTGGAGTGTACTAGCTATCTACAATGAGCAGTTCTTC.

The rearrangement joins TRBV29-1 to TRBJ1-1; TRBD1 aligns across 9 bases. The CDR3 has 13 amino acids. Germline loops: CDR1 SQVTM, CDR2 ANQGSEA. Unmatched junction bases numbered 7, after V lost 7 bases and J lost 4 bases. CDR3 bases: TGCAGCGCGGGACAGGGAGTCGGCACTGAAGCTTTCTTT. This encodes CSAGQGVGTEAFF.

The chain uses TRBV9 and TRBJ2-2; D may be TRBD1 (6 bases). The CDR3 runs to 15 residues. Germline V CDR1 and CDR2: SGDLS, YYNGEE. Trimming stripped 2 bases from V and 1 base from J, with 9 bases between. The CDR3 DNA reads TGTGCCAGCAGCGTGGGACACTTGAACACCGGGGAGCTGTTTTTT. This translates into CASSVGHLNTGELFF.

This chain links TRBV4-3 with TRBJ2-4; D possibly corresponds to TRBD1 (5 bases). The CDR3 runs to 15 residues. V was clipped by 0 bases and J by 6 bases, with 12 bases between them. Per the germline V gene, CDR1 is LGHNA and CDR2 is YSLEER. The CDR3 here is CASSQEAGMGNIQYF. CDR3 in DNA: TGCGCCAGCAGCCAAGAGGCAGGGATGGGAAACATTCAGTACTTC.

V and J are TRBV4-2 and TRBJ2-7, with TRBD1 matching over 8 bases. J gave up 4 bases and V 0 bases, and 2 bases lay outside the gene matches. The CDR3 loop spans 14 amino acids. Per germline, CDR1 LGHNA and CDR2 YNFKEQ. CDR3 residues: CASSQEDRAYEQYF. The CDR3 nucleotides read TGTGCCAGCAGCCAAGAGGACAGGGCGTACGAGCAGTACTTC.

V is TRBV15 and J is TRBJ2-1, with 10 bases fitting TRBD2. From germline, CDR1 is LNHNV and CDR2 YYDKDF (reference sequence). The ends lost 9 bases at V and 4 bases at J; junction bases unmatched: 12. The CDR3 consists of 16 residues. As DNA, the CDR3 is TGTGCCACGAGCCCGACGCTAGCGGGAGATTACAATGAGCAGTTCTTC. It codes for CATSPTLAGDYNEQFF.

The chain carries TRBV30 and TRBJ2-7; TRBD2 matches at 8 bases. V lost 1 base to trimming and J lost 3 bases; unmatched junction nucleotides: 2. Per germline, CDR1 GTSNPN and CDR2 SVGIG (reference sequence). The CDR3 spans 13 residues. The CDR3 sequence: CAWSGSGNYEQYF. DNA of the CDR3: TGTGCCTGGAGTGGTAGCGGGAACTACGAGCAGTACTTC.

V usage is TRBV30 and J usage is TRBJ1-5; a weak D match, TRBD1 (6 bases). CDR3 length: 12 residues. Trimming cost V 2 bases and J 9 bases, with 11 bases left between them. Germline loops: CDR1 GTSNPN, CDR2 SVGIG (reference sequence). The CDR3 DNA reads as TGTGCCTGGAGTATGGGGGGCCGGCCCCAGCATTTT. It translates to CAWSMGGRPQHF.

The chain employs TRBV6-1 and TRBJ2-3; TRBD2 matches at 8 bases. In germline, CDR1 is MNHNS, CDR2 SASEGT. There are 16 residues in the CDR3. V lost 3 bases and J lost 1; bases outside the gene matches: 6. As DNA, the CDR3 is TGTGCCAGCAGTGATTCCGAGCGGGAGCGCACAGATACGCAGTATTTT. Its translation: CASSDSERERTDTQYF.